The 10 T cell receptor beta chains below come from one sample, sequenced in a study of spatial heterogeneity in lung cancer. As to time point: blood at routine non-recurrence follow-up after resection. TCRdb re-derived calls from the 5' RACE reads in MiXCR, one entry per CDR3 protein. The sample records 110,000 or so distinct CDR3 sequences, 10% to 11% being singletons. Source: PBMCs, taken at follow-up. These receptors all come from a female donor with early-stage non-small cell lung cancer.

There are many counts of this clonotype. The rearrangement joins TRBV12-3 or TRBV12-4 to TRBJ1-2, with TRBD1 identical over 7 bases. The CDR3 is made up of 11 amino acids. J lost 2 bases, V lost 11 bases, and 2 bases had no gene match. This CDR3 reads CAVGQNYGYTF. As DNA, the CDR3 is TGTGCCGTGGGACAGAACTATGGCTACACCTTC.

V usage is TRBV29-1 and J usage is TRBJ2-2; D remains ambiguous. The CDR3 loop spans 14 amino acids. V lost 4 bases to trimming and J lost 0 bases, with 9 bases between them. Germline V gives CDR1 SQVTM, CDR2 ANQGSEA. The CDR3 loop is CSVVGATNTGELFF. The CDR3 coding sequence is TGCAGCGTTGTCGGTGCTACGAACACCGGGGAGCTGTTTTTT.

The table lists this clonotype with a few counts. The V and J genes are TRBV14 and TRBJ2-5; 7 bases are shared with TRBD1. This CDR3 contains 14 residues. The germline V gene encodes CDR1 SGHDN and CDR2 FVKESK. V lost 4 bases to trimming and J lost 2 bases; unmatched junction nucleotides: 4. The CDR3 loop reads CASSRAQGQETQYF. The CDR3 DNA follows: TGTGCCAGCAGCCGAGCACAGGGGCAAGAGACCCAGTACTTC. Drawing the rest from reference TRBV14 and TRBJ2-5, the complete variable domain is EAGVTQFPSHSVIEKGQTVTLRCDPISGHDNLYWYRRVMGKEIKFLLHFVKESKQDESGMPNNRFLAERTGGTYSTLKVQPAELEDSGVYFCASSRAQGQETQYFGPGTRLLVL.

This clonotype was counted a few times. The chain couples TRBV6-2 or TRBV6-3 to TRBJ1-2; no definite D call. Trimming shortened V by 8 bases and J by 4 bases, and 11 bases separated the two germline ends. Germline V gives CDR1 MNHEY, CDR2 SVGEGT. The CDR3 is made up of 12 amino acids. The CDR3 spells CASRRLGYGYTF. Written as DNA, the CDR3 is TGTGCCAGCCGCCGCCTGGGCTATGGCTACACCTTC.

This clonotype has more than one count but fewer than ten. The J gene is TRBJ2-7, the V gene TRBV12-3 or TRBV12-4, with TRBD2 identical over 11 bases. There are 16 residues in the CDR3. J gave up 5 bases and V 6 bases, and 12 bases lay outside the gene matches. The CDR3 is CASRSTSGTPRDEQYF. In DNA, the CDR3 is TGTGCCAGCAGGTCGACTAGCGGGACTCCAAGAGACGAGCAGTACTTC.

There are many counts of this clonotype. The genes are TRBV29-1 and TRBJ2-1, with D perhaps TRBD1 (6 bases). In germline, CDR1 is SQVTM, CDR2 ANQGSEA. This CDR3 has 14 residues. V was trimmed by 4 bases and J by 0 bases, leaving 10 bases between them. The CDR3 loop reads CSVVTGSSYNEQFF. Here the CDR3 DNA reads TGCAGCGTTGTTACAGGGAGCTCCTACAATGAGCAGTTCTTC.

This clonotype was recorded many times. The CDR3 region has the DNA TGTGCCAGCAGCTTAGGTTCCGGGAGGGCCTACAATGAGCAGTTCTTC. Residues: CASSLGSGRAYNEQFF. The gene calls are TRBV7-8 and TRBJ2-1, with 8 bases aligning to TRBD2. From germline, CDR1 is SGHVS and CDR2 FQNEAQ. This CDR3 has 16 residues. V trimming: 1 base; J trimming: 2 bases; junction bases outside the gene matches: 4.

The rearrangement joins TRBV20-1 to TRBJ1-4; TRBD1 aligns across 10 bases. The germline V gene has CDR1 DFQATT and CDR2 SNEGSKA (reference sequence). CDR3 size: 13 residues. Trimming removed 5 bases from V and 10 bases from J; junction bases left unmatched: 7. The CDR3 protein is CSARGQGDLKLFF. CDR3 coding DNA: TGCAGTGCTCGTGGACAGGGGGATCTAAAACTGTTTTTT.

This clonotype was seen a handful of times. V gene TRBV11-1 combines with J gene TRBJ2-3, with D possibly TRBD1 on 5 matching bases. Deletions cut 4 bases from V and 1 base from J, with 9 bases between. The CDR3 runs to 14 residues. Germline-derived CDR1 and CDR2 are SGHAT and FQDESV (reference sequence). DNA for the CDR3: TGTGCCAGCAGCTCCCAGACAGGCACAGATACGCAGTATTTT. This sequence encodes CASSSQTGTDTQYF.

In its sample, this clonotype was seen many times. V and J are TRBV7-2 and TRBJ1-5; TRBD1 might be the D (6 bases). The V end was cut by 4 bases, the J end by 7 bases, with 14 bases between. From germline, CDR1 is SGHTA and CDR2 FQGNSA. The CDR3 length is 14 residues. The CDR3 region is CASSSLGGRQPQHF. The CDR3 DNA reads as TGTGCCAGCAGCTCGCTGGGGGGGCGACAGCCCCAGCATTTT.